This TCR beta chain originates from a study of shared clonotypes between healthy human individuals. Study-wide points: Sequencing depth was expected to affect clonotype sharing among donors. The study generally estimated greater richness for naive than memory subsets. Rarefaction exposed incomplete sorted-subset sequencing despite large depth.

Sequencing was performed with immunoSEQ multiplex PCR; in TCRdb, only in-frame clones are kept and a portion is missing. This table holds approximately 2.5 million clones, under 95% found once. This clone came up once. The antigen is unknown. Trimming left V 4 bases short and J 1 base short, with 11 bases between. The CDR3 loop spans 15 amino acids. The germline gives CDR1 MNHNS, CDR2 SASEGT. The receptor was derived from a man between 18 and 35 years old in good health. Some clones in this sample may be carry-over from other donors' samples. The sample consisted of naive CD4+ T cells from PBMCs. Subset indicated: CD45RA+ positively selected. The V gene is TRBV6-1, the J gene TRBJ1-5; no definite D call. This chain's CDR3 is CASSGGPRSNQPQHF. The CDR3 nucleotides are TGTGCCAGCAGTGGGGGTCCGAGGAGCAATCAGCCCCAGCATTTT.